The 11 T cell receptor beta chains reported below all come from one sample, sequenced in a study of T cells after yellow fever vaccination. TCRdb ran MiXCR on the 5' RACE reads and lists one entry per CDR3 protein. The sample has hundreds of thousands of distinct CDR3 sequences; approximately 18% are singletons. The sample here was PBMCs, taken before the yellow fever booster vaccination. The source of these receptors is a man younger than 30 who received the YFV17D yellow fever vaccine.

For the CDR3, the DNA is TGTGCCAGCAGCCCACGCCCCGGGAGGGCCGTAGGGAGGGCCAACGTCCTGACTTTC. It encodes CASSPRPGRAVGRANVLTF. The chain combines TRBV11-1 with TRBJ2-6; 8 nucleotides align to TRBD2. The CDR3 consists of 19 residues. In germline, CDR1 is SGHAT, CDR2 FQDESV (reference sequence). The ends lost 5 bases at V and 5 bases at J; junction bases unmatched: 17.

The chain combines TRBV19 with TRBJ2-1; D may be TRBD1 or TRBD2 (5 bases each). The CDR3 contains 17 residues. Germline V gene lookup returns CDR1 LNHDA and CDR2 SQIVND (reference sequence). Trimming stripped 3 bases from V and 2 bases from J, with 17 bases between. CDR3 sequence (DNA): TGTGCCAGTAGTATGGGGGTCGGGACCGATGCCTACAATGAGCAGTTCTTC. It yields the protein CASSMGVGTDAYNEQFF.

The chain has TRBV5-1 and TRBJ1-2, with no clear D. Germline CDR1 is SGHRS and CDR2 is YFSETQ. Trimming removed 0 bases from V and 4 bases from J, with 7 bases in between. The CDR3 has 13 residues. CDR3 protein: CASSLVSSYGYTF. In DNA, the CDR3 is TGCGCCAGCAGCTTGGTGTCAAGCTATGGCTACACCTTC.

The chain joins TRBV25-1 to TRBJ1-1, with D uncertain. Per germline, CDR1 MGHDK and CDR2 SYGVNS. The germline V and J ends were trimmed by 2 bases and 0 bases, with 13 bases remaining between them. The CDR3 has 16 residues. CDR3 coding DNA: TGTGCCAGCAGTGAAGGGTCCAGACACATGAACACTGAAGCTTTCTTT. Protein product: CASSEGSRHMNTEAFF.

CDR3 nucleotide sequence: TGTGCCACCAGCAGACTCCCCGGACAGCGGCAGTACTTC. Translating gives CATSRLPGQRQYF. This sequence joins TRBV15 and TRBJ2-7, with D possibly matching TRBD1 (6 bases). Trimming shortened V by 2 bases and J by 9 bases, and 14 bases separated the two germline ends. The CDR3 length is 13 residues. Germline CDR1 and CDR2: LNHNV and YYDKDF (reference sequence).

This clonotype has more than one count but fewer than ten. The rearrangement uses TRBV7-3 and TRBJ2-7, with D perhaps matching TRBD1 (6 bases). V was cut by 4 bases and J by 6 bases, with 13 bases left in between. The CDR3 is made up of 13 amino acids. Germline V CDR1 and CDR2: SGHTA, FQGTGA. The CDR3 sequence: CASSSAQGLEQYF. CDR3 sequence (DNA): TGTGCCAGCAGCTCAGCTCAGGGGCTCGAGCAGTACTTC.

There are a few counts of this clonotype. V gene TRBV4-2 combines with J gene TRBJ2-4; perhaps D is TRBD1 or TRBD2 (5 bases each). V was clipped by 4 bases and J by 8 bases, with 18 bases between them. This CDR3 has 15 amino acids. Germline V gene lookup returns CDR1 LGHNA and CDR2 YNFKEQ. The CDR3 DNA reads as TGTGCCAGCAGCCGCGACCTGAGGAGAGGGGACATTCAGTACTTC. Translated: CASSRDLRRGDIQYF.

This chain joins TRBV29-1 and TRBJ2-3; D remains ambiguous. The CDR3 contains 12 residues. V was cut by 7 bases and J by 7 bases, with 15 bases left in between. The germline V gene has CDR1 SQVTM and CDR2 ANQGSEA. CDR3 loop: CSARETGNTQYF. CDR3 bases: TGCAGCGCTCGAGAGACTGGAAATACGCAGTATTTT.

The chain employs TRBV10-2 and TRBJ1-5, with 7 bases fitting TRBD1. This CDR3 is built from 16 residues. Germline V lookup: CDR1 WSHSY, CDR2 SAAADI. J gave up 5 bases and V 1 base, and 8 bases lay outside the gene matches. CDR3 region: CASSEWGTEADQPQHF. DNA for the CDR3: TGCGCCAGCAGTGAGTGGGGGACAGAGGCGGATCAGCCCCAGCATTTT.

The chain employs TRBV5-8 and TRBJ2-2, with no clear D. Germline CDR1 SGHTS, CDR2 YDEGEE. This CDR3 comprises 15 residues. V gave up 1 base and J gave up 7 bases, with 14 bases separating them. CDR3 in amino acids: CASSLFPRDNGELFF. The CDR3 DNA sequence: TGTGCCAGCAGCTTGTTCCCGAGAGACAACGGGGAGCTGTTTTTT. The entire variable domain, with the rest obtained from reference TRBV5-8 and TRBJ2-2, is as follows: EAGVTQSPTHLIKTRGQQATLRCSPISGHTSVYWYQQALGLGLQFLLWYDEGEERNRGNFPPRFSGRQFPNYSSELNVNALELEDSALYLCASSLFPRDNGELFFGEGSRLTVL.

J is TRBJ2-7 and V is TRBV15, with TRBD1 matching 9 bases. Trimming removed 5 bases from V and 3 bases from J; junction bases left unmatched: 5. Germline CDR1 LNHNV, CDR2 YYDKDF (reference sequence). The CDR3 has 14 amino acids. The CDR3 sequence is CATSLGQGNYEQYF. The CDR3 region has the DNA TGTGCCACCAGCTTGGGACAGGGTAACTACGAGCAGTACTTC.